The clone carrying this T cell receptor beta chain was detected only a few times. As yet, its antigen is unknown. The CDR3 has 14 residues. The V gene lost 3 bases and the J gene lost 1 base, with 9 bases spanning the gap. This sample is drawn from a study of identical twins. Study-level results: Model-predicted out-of-frame TCR alpha sharing fell below observed values in monozygotic twins. Invariant populations such as MAIT and iNKT cells could partly muddle zero-insertion analyses. Alpha sequences out of frame and shared by twins had excess low generation probability. Conclusions were drawn cross-sectionally by statistical analysis, without following the same donors.

TCRdb passed the 5' RACE reads through MiXCR, listing each CDR3 protein once. The data contain 450,000 to 650,000 distinct CDR3 sequences, 12% to 15% of them singletons. The data also belong to a second study, concerning yellow fever vaccine responses in identical twins.

The J gene is TRBJ1-2, the V gene TRBV12-3 or TRBV12-4, with a tentative D call TRBD1 (5 bases). The TCR sequence derives from a woman under 30 in good health. Sequenced: CD4+ T cells sorted from blood. CDR3 protein: CASSFSRDNYGYTF. CDR3 nucleotide sequence: TGTGCCAGCAGTTTTTCCAGGGATAACTATGGCTACACCTTC.